This T cell receptor beta chain was documented in a study of blood T cell repertoires in COVID-19. Background on the study: The United States, Italy and Spain provided the acute and convalescent COVID-19 samples.

Produced via immunoSEQ multiplex PCR; TCRdb's table is partial and in-frame only. The sample carries 100,000 or so clones, roughly 92% recorded once. This CDR3 comprises 16 residues. The germline V and J ends were trimmed by 3 bases and 2 bases, with 15 bases remaining between them. The V gene's germline CDR1 is MNHEY and CDR2 SVGEGT. The chain joins TRBV6-2 or TRBV6-3 to TRBJ2-3; weak D call: TRBD2 (6 bases). Sequencing was performed on peripheral blood. The receptor comes from an older man with acute or convalescent COVID-19. The CDR3 sequence: CASSYWGAGFTDTQYF. DNA for the CDR3: TGTGCCAGCAGTTATTGGGGCGCGGGGTTCACAGATACGCAGTATTTT.